This T cell receptor beta chain was documented in a study of T cells in women clearing cervical HPV infection. Clones were read by immunoSEQ multiplex PCR, and TCRdb kept only the in-frame ones, dropping some. Its clone listing holds 19,000 or so clones. The sample consisted of blood buffy coat. The TCR comes from a woman between 18 and 70 years old with a cervical HPV16 infection that either progressed to CIN3+ or cleared (not recorded which).

Here the CDR3 reads CASSQRQGQSSYEQYF. The sequenced CDR3 bases are TGTGCCAGCAGTCAACGACAGGGTCAAAGCTCCTACGAG. This chain uses TRBV12-3 or TRBV12-4 with TRBJ2-7, with TRBD1 identical over 7 bases. With the read ending 3 residues before the CDR3 end, the germline J gene is used to fill in that end. The CDR3 has 16 amino acids. V lost 5 bases to trimming and J lost 0 bases; unmatched junction nucleotides: 10.